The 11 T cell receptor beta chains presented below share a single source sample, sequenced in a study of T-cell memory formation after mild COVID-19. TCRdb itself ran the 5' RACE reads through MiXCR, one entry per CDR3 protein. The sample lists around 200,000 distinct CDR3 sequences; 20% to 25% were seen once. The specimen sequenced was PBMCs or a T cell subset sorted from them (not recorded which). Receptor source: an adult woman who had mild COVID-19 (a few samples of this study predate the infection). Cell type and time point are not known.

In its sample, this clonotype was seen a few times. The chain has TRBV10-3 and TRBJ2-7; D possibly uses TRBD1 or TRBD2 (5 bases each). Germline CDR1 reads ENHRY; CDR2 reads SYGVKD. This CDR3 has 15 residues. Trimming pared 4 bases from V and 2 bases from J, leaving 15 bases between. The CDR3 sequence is CAISAQTATTYEQYF. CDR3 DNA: TGTGCCATCAGTGCTCAGACAGCGACTACCTACGAGCAGTACTTC.

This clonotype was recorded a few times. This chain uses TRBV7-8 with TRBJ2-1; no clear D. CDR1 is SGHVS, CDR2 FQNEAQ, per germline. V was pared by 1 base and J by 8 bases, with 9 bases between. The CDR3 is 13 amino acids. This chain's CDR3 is CASSLVRRDEQFF. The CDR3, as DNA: TGTGCCAGCAGCTTAGTTCGGAGAGATGAGCAGTTCTTC.

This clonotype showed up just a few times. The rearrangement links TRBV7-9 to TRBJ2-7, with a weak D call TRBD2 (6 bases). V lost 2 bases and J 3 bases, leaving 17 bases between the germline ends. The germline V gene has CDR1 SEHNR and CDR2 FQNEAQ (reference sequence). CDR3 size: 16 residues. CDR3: CASSLNPGVVNYEQYF. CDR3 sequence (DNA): TGTGCCAGCAGCTTAAATCCGGGGGTGGTGAACTACGAGCAGTACTTC.

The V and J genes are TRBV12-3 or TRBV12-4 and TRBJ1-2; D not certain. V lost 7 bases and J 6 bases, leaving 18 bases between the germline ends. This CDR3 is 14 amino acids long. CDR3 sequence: CASNAPPTGNGYTF. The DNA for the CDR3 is TGTGCCAGCAATGCCCCGCCTACGGGGAATGGCTACACCTTC.

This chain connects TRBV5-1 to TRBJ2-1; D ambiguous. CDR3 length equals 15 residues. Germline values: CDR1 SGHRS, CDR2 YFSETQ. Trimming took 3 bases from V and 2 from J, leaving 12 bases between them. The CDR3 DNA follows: TGCGCCAGCAGCTCCGGACCTTCTACCTACAATGAGCAGTTCTTC. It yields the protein CASSSGPSTYNEQFF.

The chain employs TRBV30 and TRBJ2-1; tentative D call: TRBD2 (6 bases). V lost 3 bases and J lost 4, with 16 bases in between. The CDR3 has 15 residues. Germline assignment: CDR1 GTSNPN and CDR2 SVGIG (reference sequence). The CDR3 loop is CAWRQGIGGYNEQFF. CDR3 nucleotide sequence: TGTGCCTGGAGGCAGGGTATAGGAGGGTACAATGAGCAGTTCTTC.

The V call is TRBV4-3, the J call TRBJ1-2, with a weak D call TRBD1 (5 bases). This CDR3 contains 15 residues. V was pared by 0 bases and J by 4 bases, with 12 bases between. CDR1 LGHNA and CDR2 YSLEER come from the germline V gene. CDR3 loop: CASSQELQGSYGYTF. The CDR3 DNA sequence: TGCGCCAGCAGCCAAGAACTCCAGGGCTCCTATGGCTACACCTTC.

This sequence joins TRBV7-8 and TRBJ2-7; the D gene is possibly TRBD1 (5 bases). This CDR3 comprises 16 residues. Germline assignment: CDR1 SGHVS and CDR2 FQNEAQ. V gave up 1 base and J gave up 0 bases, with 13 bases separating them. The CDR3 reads CASSLEWTQPSYEQYF. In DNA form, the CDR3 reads TGTGCCAGCAGCTTAGAGTGGACACAACCCTCCTACGAGCAGTACTTC.

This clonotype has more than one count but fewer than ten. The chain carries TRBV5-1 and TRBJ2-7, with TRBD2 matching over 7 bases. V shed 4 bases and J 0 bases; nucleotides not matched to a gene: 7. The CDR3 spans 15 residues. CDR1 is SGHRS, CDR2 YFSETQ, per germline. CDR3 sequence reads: CASSPTSPSSYEQYF. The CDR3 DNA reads TGCGCCAGCAGCCCGACTAGCCCGAGCTCCTACGAGCAGTACTTC.

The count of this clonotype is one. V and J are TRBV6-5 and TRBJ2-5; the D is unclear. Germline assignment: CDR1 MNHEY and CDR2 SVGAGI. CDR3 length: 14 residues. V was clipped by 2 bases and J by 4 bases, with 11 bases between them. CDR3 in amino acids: CASSYRWAGETQYF. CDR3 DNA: TGTGCCAGCAGTTACAGATGGGCAGGAGAGACCCAGTACTTC.

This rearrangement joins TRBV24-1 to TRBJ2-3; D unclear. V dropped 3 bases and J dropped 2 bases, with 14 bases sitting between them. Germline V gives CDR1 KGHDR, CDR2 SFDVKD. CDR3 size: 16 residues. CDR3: CATSDRNTGPTDTQYF. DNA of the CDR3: TGTGCCACCAGTGATAGGAACACCGGACCCACAGATACGCAGTATTTT.